This T cell receptor beta chain comes out of a study of blood T cell repertoires in COVID-19. Study in general: Collection of acute and convalescent COVID-19 samples took place in the United States, Italy and Spain. T cells, B-cell-depleted T cells, or PBMCs supplied cDNA or gDNA.

V shed 4 bases and J 6 bases; nucleotides not matched to a gene: 4. Germline CDR1 MDHEN, CDR2 SYDVKM. This CDR3 spans 13 amino acids. In the original analysis: Estimation of nucleated cell counts relied on the amplification of reference gene primers. The repertoire was sequenced with immunoSEQ multiplex PCR; TCRdb's copy has only in-frame clones and lacks some. The V and J calls and clone size are taken from that table; D and trimming were inferred from the DNA. The sample lists some 100,000 clones, approximately 90% occurring once. The chain combines TRBV28 with TRBJ1-2; 8 bases map to TRBD1. Input material: peripheral blood. The sequence came from a man in his 60s with acute or convalescent COVID-19. CDR3 in amino acids: CASSSRGRDGYTF. CDR3 bases: TGTGCCAGCAGTTCCAGGGGGCGCGATGGCTACACCTTC.